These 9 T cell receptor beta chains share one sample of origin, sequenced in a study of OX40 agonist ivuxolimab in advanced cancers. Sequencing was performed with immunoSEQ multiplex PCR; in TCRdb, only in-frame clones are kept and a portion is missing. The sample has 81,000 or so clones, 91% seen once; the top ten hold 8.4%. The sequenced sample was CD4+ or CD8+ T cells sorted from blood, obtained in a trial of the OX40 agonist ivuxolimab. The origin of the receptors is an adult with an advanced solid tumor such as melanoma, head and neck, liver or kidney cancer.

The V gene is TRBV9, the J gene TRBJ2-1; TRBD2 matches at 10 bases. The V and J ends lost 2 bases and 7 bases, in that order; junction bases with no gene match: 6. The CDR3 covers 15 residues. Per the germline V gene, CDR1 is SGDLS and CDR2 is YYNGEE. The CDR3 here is CASSVASGRVNEQFF. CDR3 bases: TGTGCCAGCAGCGTGGCAAGCGGGAGGGTAAATGAGCAGTTCTTC. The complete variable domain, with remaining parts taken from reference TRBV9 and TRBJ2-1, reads DSGVTQTPKHLITATGQRVTLRCSPRSGDLSVYWYQQSLDQGLQFLIQYYNGEERAKGNILERFSAQQFPDLHSELNLSSLELGDSALYFCASSVASGRVNEQFFGPGTRLTVL.

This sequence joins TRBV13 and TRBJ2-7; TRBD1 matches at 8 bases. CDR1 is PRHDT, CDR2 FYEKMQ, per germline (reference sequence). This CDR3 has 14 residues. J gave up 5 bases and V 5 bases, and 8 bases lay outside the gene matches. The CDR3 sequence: CASSRSVQGDEQYV. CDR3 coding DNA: TGTGCCAGCAGCCGGTCGGTACAGGGGGACGAGCAGTACGTC.

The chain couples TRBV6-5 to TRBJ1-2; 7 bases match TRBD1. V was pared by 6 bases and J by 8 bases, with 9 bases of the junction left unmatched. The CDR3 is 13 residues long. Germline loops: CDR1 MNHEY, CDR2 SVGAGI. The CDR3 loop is CASSPTGSRGYTF. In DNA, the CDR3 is TGTGCCAGCAGCCCGACAGGGTCTCGGGGCTACACCTTC.

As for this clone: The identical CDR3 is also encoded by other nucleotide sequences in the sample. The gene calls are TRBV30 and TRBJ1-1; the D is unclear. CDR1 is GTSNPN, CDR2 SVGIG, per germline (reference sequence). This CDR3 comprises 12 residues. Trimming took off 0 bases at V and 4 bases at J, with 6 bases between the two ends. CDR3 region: CAWSVLGTEAFF. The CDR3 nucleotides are TGTGCCTGGAGTGTATTAGGCACTGAAGCTTTCTTT.

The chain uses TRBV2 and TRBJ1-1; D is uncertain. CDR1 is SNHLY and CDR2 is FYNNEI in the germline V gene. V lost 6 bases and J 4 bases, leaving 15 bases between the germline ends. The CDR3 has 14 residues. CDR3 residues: CASSGLGESTEAFF. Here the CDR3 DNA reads TGTGCCAGCAGCGGCCTCGGGGAGTCCACTGAAGCTTTCTTT.

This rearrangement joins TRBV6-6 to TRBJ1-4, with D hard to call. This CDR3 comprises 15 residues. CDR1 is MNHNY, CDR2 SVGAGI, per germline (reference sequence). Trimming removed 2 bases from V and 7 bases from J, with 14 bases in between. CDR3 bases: TGTGCCAGCAGTTACGCCACGGGGAATGGTGAAAAACTGTTTTTT. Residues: CASSYATGNGEKLFF.

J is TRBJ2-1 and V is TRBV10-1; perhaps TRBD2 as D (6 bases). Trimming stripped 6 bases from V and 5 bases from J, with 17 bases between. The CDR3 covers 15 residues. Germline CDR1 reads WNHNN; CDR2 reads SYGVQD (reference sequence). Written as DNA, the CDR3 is TGCGCCAGCAGCCAGACTAGACCGAAAAACAATGAGCAGTTCTTC. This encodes CASSQTRPKNNEQFF.

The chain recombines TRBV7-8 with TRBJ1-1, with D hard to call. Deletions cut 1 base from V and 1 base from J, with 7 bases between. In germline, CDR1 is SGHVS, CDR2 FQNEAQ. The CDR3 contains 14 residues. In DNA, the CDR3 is TGTGCCAGCAGCTTAGGGAGTGCGAACACTGAAGCTTTCTTT. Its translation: CASSLGSANTEAFF.

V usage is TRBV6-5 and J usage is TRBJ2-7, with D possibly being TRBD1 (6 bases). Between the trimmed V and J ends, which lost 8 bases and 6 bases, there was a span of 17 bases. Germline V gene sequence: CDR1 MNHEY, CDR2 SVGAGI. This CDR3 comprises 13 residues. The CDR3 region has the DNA TGTGCCAGCGGTCACCAGGGGTCAGGCGAGCAGTACGTC. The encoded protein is CASGHQGSGEQYV.